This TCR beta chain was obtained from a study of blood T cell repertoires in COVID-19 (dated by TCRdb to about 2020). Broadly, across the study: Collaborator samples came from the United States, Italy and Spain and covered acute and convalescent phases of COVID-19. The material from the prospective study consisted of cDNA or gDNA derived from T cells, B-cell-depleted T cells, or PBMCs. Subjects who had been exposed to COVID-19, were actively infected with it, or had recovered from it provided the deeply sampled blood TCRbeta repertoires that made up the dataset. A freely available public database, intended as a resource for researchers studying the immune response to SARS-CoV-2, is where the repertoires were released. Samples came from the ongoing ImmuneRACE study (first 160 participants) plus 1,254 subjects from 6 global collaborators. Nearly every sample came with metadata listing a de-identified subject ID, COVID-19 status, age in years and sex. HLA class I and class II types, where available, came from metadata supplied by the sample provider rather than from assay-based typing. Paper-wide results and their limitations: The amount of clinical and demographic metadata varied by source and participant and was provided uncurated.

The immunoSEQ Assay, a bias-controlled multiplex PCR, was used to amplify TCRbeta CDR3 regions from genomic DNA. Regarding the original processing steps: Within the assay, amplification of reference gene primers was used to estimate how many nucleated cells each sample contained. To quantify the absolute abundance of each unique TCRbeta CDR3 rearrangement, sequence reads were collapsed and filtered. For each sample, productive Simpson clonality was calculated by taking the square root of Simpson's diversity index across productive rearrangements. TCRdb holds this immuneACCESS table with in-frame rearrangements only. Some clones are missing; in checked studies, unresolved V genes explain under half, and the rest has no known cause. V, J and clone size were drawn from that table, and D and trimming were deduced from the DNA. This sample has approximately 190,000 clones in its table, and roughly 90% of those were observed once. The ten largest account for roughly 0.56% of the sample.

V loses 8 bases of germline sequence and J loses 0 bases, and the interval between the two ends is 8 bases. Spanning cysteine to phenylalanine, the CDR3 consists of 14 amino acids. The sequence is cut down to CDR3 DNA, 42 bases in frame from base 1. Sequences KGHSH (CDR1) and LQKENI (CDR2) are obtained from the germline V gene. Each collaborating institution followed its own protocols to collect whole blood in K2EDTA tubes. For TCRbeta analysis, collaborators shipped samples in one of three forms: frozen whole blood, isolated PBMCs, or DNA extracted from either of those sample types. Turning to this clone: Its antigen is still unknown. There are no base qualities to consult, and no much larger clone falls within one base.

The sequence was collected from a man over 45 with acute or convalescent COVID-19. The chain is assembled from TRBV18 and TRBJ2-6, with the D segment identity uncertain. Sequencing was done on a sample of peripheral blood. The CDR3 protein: CASEVDSGANVLTF. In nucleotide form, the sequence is TGTGCCAGCGAGGTGGACTCTGGGGCCAACGTCCTGACTTTC.